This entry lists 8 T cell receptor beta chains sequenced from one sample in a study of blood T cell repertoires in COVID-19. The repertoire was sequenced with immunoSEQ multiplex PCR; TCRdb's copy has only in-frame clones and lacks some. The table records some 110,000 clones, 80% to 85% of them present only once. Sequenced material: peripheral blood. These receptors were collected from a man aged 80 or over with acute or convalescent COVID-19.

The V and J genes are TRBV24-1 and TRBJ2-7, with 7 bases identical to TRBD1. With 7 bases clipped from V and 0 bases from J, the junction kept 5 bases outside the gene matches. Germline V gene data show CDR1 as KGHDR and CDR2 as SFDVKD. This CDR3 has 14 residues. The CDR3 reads CATSETGVSYEQYF. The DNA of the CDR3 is TGTGCCACCAGCGAAACAGGGGTCTCCTACGAGCAGTACTTC.

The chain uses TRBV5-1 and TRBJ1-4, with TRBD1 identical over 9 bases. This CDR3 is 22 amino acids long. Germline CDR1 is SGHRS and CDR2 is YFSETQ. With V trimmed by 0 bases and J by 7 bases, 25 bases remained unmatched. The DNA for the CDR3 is TGCGCCAGCAGCTTGGCACCGGGACAGGGCGGTTTCGAAGGACAGGGCGGTGAAAAACTGTTTTTT. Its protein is CASSLAPGQGGFEGQGGEKLFF.

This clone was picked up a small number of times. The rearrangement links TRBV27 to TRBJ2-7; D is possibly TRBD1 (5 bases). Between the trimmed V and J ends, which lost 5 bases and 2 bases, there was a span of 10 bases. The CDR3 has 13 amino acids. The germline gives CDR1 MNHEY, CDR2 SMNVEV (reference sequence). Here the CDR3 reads CASSPRQTYEQYF. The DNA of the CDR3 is TGTGCCAGCAGTCCAAGACAGACCTACGAGCAGTACTTC.

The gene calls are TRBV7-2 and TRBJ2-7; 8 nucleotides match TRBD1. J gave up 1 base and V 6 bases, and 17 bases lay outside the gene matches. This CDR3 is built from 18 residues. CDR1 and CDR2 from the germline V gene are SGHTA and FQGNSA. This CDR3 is CASSLAISGTGTSYEQYF. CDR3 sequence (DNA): TGTGCCAGCAGTCTCGCAATTTCCGGGACAGGAACTTCCTACGAGCAGTACTTC. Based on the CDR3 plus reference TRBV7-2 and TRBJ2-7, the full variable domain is GAGVSQSPSNKVTEKGKDVELRCDPISGHTALYWYRQSLGQGLEFLIYFQGNSAPDKSGLPSDRFSAERTGGSVSTLTIQRTQQEDSAVYLCASSLAISGTGTSYEQYFGPGTRLTVT.

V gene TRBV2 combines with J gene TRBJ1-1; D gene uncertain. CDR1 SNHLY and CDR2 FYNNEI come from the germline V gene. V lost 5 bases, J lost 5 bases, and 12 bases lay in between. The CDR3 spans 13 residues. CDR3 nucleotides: TGTGCCAGCAGTACTGGGCGGGAGACTGAAGCTTTCTTT. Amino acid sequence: CASSTGRETEAFF.

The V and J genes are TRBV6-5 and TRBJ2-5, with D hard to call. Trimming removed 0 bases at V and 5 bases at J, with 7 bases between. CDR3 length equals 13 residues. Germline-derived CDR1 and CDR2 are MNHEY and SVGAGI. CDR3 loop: CASSYSFSETQYF. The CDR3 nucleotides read TGTGCCAGCAGTTACTCTTTTTCGGAGACCCAGTACTTC.

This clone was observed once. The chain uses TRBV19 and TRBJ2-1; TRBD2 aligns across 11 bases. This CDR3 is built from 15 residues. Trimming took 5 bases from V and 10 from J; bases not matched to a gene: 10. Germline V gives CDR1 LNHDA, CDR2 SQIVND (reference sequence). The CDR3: CASSSPGLAAPEQFF. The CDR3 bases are TGTGCCAGTAGTTCTCCGGGACTAGCGGCTCCGGAGCAGTTCTTC.

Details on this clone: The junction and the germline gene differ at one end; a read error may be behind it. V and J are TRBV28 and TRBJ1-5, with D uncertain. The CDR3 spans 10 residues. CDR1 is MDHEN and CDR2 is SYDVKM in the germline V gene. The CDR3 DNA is TGTGCCAGCAGTGGATTATCCGCGGATTTT. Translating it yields CASSGLSADF.